This T cell receptor (beta chain) was sequenced in a study of blood T cell repertoires in COVID-19. Generated by immunoSEQ multiplex PCR, the TCRdb table keeps only in-frame clones and is missing some. The top ten clones hold roughly 9.8% of a sample with 150,000 to 200,000 clones, 86% of them seen once. J gave up 4 bases and V 5 bases, and 10 bases lay outside the gene matches. This CDR3 region has 15 residues. Looked up from germline, CDR1 is LGHNA and CDR2 is YNFKEQ. This sequence joins TRBV4-2 and TRBJ2-5; 7 bases map to TRBD2. The sequence derives from a woman aged 55-69 years with COVID-19, enrolled during active disease. Input material: peripheral blood. In nucleotides, the CDR3 is TGTGCCAGCAGCGTGCGGACGCGCGGGGGAGAGACCCAGTACTTC. This translates into CASSVRTRGGETQYF.